The table lists the clone carrying this T cell receptor beta chain with a few counts. Its antigen is unidentified. The junction differs from germline at one of its ends, possibly a read error. The record originates from a study of response to subunit inactivated influenza vaccine. The CDR3 contains 11 residues. Germline assignment: CDR1 SGHRS and CDR2 YFSETQ. TCRdb ran MiXCR on the RT-PCR reads and lists one entry per CDR3 protein. Among 650,000 to 800,000 distinct CDR3 sequences listed, roughly 13% were seen once. Study results and limitations: Few additional T cells are recruited per seasonal influenza vaccination, authors suggested.

The rearrangement joins TRBV5-1 to TRBJ2-7; tentatively, D is TRBD1 or TRBD2 (5 bases each). The input for sequencing was PBMCs from blood, taken 14 days before vaccination. The sequence derives from a man aged 50-59 years who received an inactivated influenza vaccine. CDR3 coding DNA: TGCGCCAGCAAACTCCGGGACGTAGCCCATTTC. This encodes CASKLRDVAHF. The full variable domain, rest sourced from reference TRBV5-1 and TRBJ2-7, is KAGVTQTPRYLIKTRGQQVTLSCSPISGHRSVSWYQQTPGQGLQFLFEYFSETQRNKGNFPGRFSGRQFSNSRSEMNVSTLELGDSALYLCASKLRDVAHFGPGTRLTVT.